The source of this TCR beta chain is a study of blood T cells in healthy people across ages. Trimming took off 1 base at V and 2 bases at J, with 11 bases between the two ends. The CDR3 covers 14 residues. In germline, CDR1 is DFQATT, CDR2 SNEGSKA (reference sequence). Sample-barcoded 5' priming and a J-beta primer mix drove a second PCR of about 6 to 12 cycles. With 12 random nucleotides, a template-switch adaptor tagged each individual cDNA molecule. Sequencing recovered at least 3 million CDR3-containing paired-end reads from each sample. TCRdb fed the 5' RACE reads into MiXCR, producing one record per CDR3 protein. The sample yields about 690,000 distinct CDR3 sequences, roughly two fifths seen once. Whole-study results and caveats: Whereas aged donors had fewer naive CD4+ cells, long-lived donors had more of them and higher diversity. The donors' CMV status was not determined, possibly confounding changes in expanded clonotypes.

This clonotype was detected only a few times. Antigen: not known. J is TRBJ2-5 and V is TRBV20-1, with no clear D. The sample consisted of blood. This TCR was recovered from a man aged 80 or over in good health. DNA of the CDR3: TGCAGTGCTAGAGTTGAGGATACACAAGAGACCCAGTACTTC. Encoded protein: CSARVEDTQETQYF.